A selection of T cell receptor beta chains follows, all from one sample in a study of blood T cell repertoires in COVID-19. This table comes from immunoSEQ multiplex PCR, and its TCRdb copy is limited to in-frame clones, with some not included. This sample yields under 250,000 clones, of which about 83% are seen a single time; roughly 5% belongs to the top ten. The sample was peripheral blood. Every receptor here comes from a human donor in a cohort sampled during active COVID-19. The CDR3 runs from the conserved cysteine through the conserved F or W. A D gene is named only where the DNA matches it firmly. Size values are once, few and many counts, or a class for expanded clones, and some rows have none.

cdr3_nt cdr3_aa v_call clone_size d_call cdr3_length j_call
TGTGCCAGCAGCTTGTACAGCGGGAGGCATAATGAGCAGTTCTTC CASSLYSGRHNEQFF TRBV5-4 NA TRBD2 15 TRBJ2-1
TGTGCCTGGGGGAGACAGGGGGATCAGCCCCAGCATTTT CAWGRQGDQPQHF TRBV30 NA TRBD1 13 TRBJ1-5
TGTGCCAGCACCGAAGGGACAGCGAACACTGAAGCTTTCTTT CASTEGTANTEAFF TRBV6-4 NA TRBD1 14 TRBJ1-1
TGTGCCAGCAGTTCCGGGACACCAAATGAGCAGTTCTTC CASSSGTPNEQFF TRBV5-4 NA NA 13 TRBJ2-1
TGTGCCAGCGGCGCGGGAGTGCTGCTCAACAATGAGCAGTTCTTC CASGAGVLLNNEQFF TRBV2 NA TRBD2 15 TRBJ2-1
TGTGCCAGCTCACCCCGTCAGGGAGGCACTGAAGCTTTCTTT CASSPRQGGTEAFF TRBV18 NA NA 14 TRBJ1-1
TGTGCCAGCAGCCTGGGGCAGGTCAATCAGCCCCAGCATTTT CASSLGQVNQPQHF TRBV3-1/TRBV3-2 NA NA 14 TRBJ1-5
TGTGCCAGCAGCCTTCGGGACAGGGAAAGGCAGGGCTACACCTTC CASSLRDRERQGYTF TRBV14 NA TRBD1 15 TRBJ1-2
TGTGCCAGCAGGGAACACTCGGGAGATCCCCGCTACGAGCAGTACTTC CASREHSGDPRYEQYF TRBV13 once NA 16 TRBJ2-7
TGTGCCAGCAGTTACGATAGCAACACCATATATTTT CASSYDSNTIYF TRBV6-6 NA NA 12 TRBJ1-3
TGTGCCAGCGGCCCTAACAGGGGCTACGAGCAGTACTTC CASGPNRGYEQYF TRBV28 NA TRBD1 13 TRBJ2-7
TGTGCCAGCAAGCGGGAGGACGGGGAGCTGTTTTTT CASKREDGELFF TRBV7-9 NA TRBD2 12 TRBJ2-2
TGTGCCAGCAGCTTGGGACAGGTGATGGCCGGGGAGCTGTTTTTT CASSLGQVMAGELFF TRBV5-6 NA NA 15 TRBJ2-2
TGTGCCAGTAGTCTTTCTCAGTCTGGTGGCTACACCTTC CASSLSQSGGYTF TRBV19 NA NA 13 TRBJ1-2
TGTGCCACCAGCAGAGAGGTACCAACATCCACCGGGGAGCTGTTTTTT CATSREVPTSTGELFF TRBV15 many NA 16 TRBJ2-2
TGTGCCAGCAGCTTGTTCGGGACAAATGAGAACGGGGAGCTGTTTTTT CASSLFGTNENGELFF TRBV7-6 NA NA 16 TRBJ2-2
TGTGCCAGCAGGGAATCCGGGACAGGGACGGATCAGCCCCAGCATTTT CASRESGTGTDQPQHF TRBV28 few TRBD1 16 TRBJ1-5
TGTGCTAGTGGTTTGAGGGGTTTGAACACTGAAGCTTTCTTT CASGLRGLNTEAFF TRBV12-5 NA NA 14 TRBJ1-1
TGTGCCAGCAGTTTTTCGAGGGCTAGCAATCAGCCCCAGCATTTT CASSFSRASNQPQHF TRBV28 NA NA 15 TRBJ1-5
TGCGCCAGCAGCTTGGTCCAGGGGCGCGACAATGAGCAGTTCTTC CASSLVQGRDNEQFF TRBV5-1 NA NA 15 TRBJ2-1
TGCAGCGCCCCGACAGGCTCGGAGACCCAGTACTTC CSAPTGSETQYF TRBV29-1 NA NA 12 TRBJ2-5
TGTGCCAGTACCCCGGGGAGCTCCTATAATTCACCCCTCCACTTT CASTPGSSYNSPLHF TRBV19 NA NA 15 TRBJ1-6
TGTGCCAGCACCGTCGGTCAGGGTGATAGCAATCAGCCCCAGCATTTT CASTVGQGDSNQPQHF TRBV7-9 NA NA 16 TRBJ1-5
TGTGCCAGCAGACCCTCCGGGGGGTTTTACAATGAGCAGTTCTTC CASRPSGGFYNEQFF TRBV14 NA TRBD2 15 TRBJ2-1
TGTGCCAGTAGTATGGTTAGCGGGAGGGGAAGGAGGGAGCTGTTTTTT CASSMVSGRGRRELFF TRBV19 NA TRBD2 16 TRBJ2-2
TGTGCCAGCAGCCTAAGCGGGGGGGGATACAATGAGCAGTTCTTC CASSLSGGGYNEQFF TRBV7-2 NA TRBD2 15 TRBJ2-1
TGTGCCAGCAGTTACCGGACAGGGGGCGCCTATGGCTACACCTTC CASSYRTGGAYGYTF TRBV27 NA TRBD1 15 TRBJ1-2
TGTGCCAGCAGCTCAGGGGTGGGCGGCAGAAAAGAGACCCAGTACTTC CASSSGVGGRKETQYF TRBV5-4 NA NA 16 TRBJ2-5
TGTGCCTGGAGTGTAACGGACACTGAAGCTTTCTTT CAWSVTDTEAFF TRBV30 NA NA 12 TRBJ1-1
TGTGCCAGCAGCTCACAGGGGGCCTACAATGAGCAGTTCTTC CASSSQGAYNEQFF TRBV5-4 NA TRBD1 14 TRBJ2-1
TGTGCCAGCAGCTCCGGAATCCAAGCGGGAGGGGTCACCGGGGAGCTGTTTTTT CASSSGIQAGGVTGELFF TRBV11-2 NA TRBD2 18 TRBJ2-2
TGTGCCAGCTCTCGACAGGCTACAACCTATGGCTACACCTTC CASSRQATTYGYTF TRBV2 NA NA 14 TRBJ1-2
TGCGCCAGCAGCCAAGTGGGAGGAACAGATACGCAGTATTTT CASSQVGGTDTQYF TRBV4-1 NA NA 14 TRBJ2-3
TGTGCCAGCAGCTTGGCCCAATCCAGGGTTTCTTTTGCCACTGAAGCTTTCTTT CASSLAQSRVSFATEAFF TRBV11-2 NA NA 18 TRBJ1-1
TGTGCAACCGGGGGGGCGCGGGACTACGAGCAGTACTTC CATGGARDYEQYF TRBV24-1 NA TRBD2 13 TRBJ2-7
TGCGCCAGCAGTGAAGGTCGGGGGGCAGGTGAAAAACTGTTTTTT CASSEGRGAGEKLFF TRBV10-1 NA NA 15 TRBJ1-4
TGTGCCAGCAGCCGAGTCCCGGGACAGGGGGCTCTTGGGGCCAACGTCCTGACTTTC CASSRVPGQGALGANVLTF TRBV3-1/TRBV3-2 NA TRBD1 19 TRBJ2-6
TGTGCCAGCAGTTTCTTACCCCGGACAGCCCTGTCCTCACGTGAGCAGTTCTTC CASSFLPRTALSSREQFF TRBV27 NA NA 18 TRBJ2-1
TGTGCCAGCAGCCATTTCGGACTAGCCAAAAACATTCAGTACTTC CASSHFGLAKNIQYF TRBV27 NA NA 15 TRBJ2-4
TGTGCCACCAGTGATTCTCGGACAGGGGCCCTTGAGCAGTTCTTC CATSDSRTGALEQFF TRBV24-1 NA TRBD1 15 TRBJ2-1
TGTGCCAGCAGCCCCTCCAGCGGGGGGGGCACAGATACGCAGTATTTT CASSPSSGGGTDTQYF TRBV7-3 NA TRBD2 16 TRBJ2-3
TGTGCCAGCAGCAACCGGGGACAGGGAGGAACTAATGAAAAACTGTTTTTT CASSNRGQGGTNEKLFF TRBV11-2 NA TRBD1 17 TRBJ1-4
TGTGCCAGCAGTCGAATAGGACAGGGGATGGGCTACGAGCAGTACTTC CASSRIGQGMGYEQYF TRBV13 NA TRBD1 16 TRBJ2-7
TGCGCCAGAACCTATAACAATGAGCAGTTCTTC CARTYNNEQFF TRBV10-1 NA NA 11 TRBJ2-1
TGCAGTGCTAGTAACCGCGGGAGGGCCTACGAGCAGTACTTC CSASNRGRAYEQYF TRBV20-1 NA TRBD2 14 TRBJ2-7
TGTGCCAGCAGGGACAGTTCCTACGAGCAGTACTTC CASRDSSYEQYF TRBV12-3/TRBV12-4 NA NA 12 TRBJ2-7
TGTGCCAGCAGCAAAGAGTATAGCGGCACGAATACGTGCACCGGGGAGCTGTTTTTT CASSKEYSGTNTCTGELFF TRBV21-1 NA NA 19 TRBJ2-2
TGTGCCAGTAGTAGCCCGGGACTGAAATACTCTGGGGCCAACGTCCTGACTTTC CASSSPGLKYSGANVLTF TRBV19 NA NA 18 TRBJ2-6